The present T cell receptor beta chain was sequenced within a study of cytomegalovirus exposure and HLA in healthy donors. TCRdb's table, derived via immunoSEQ multiplex PCR, lists solely in-frame clones and lacks some. The table shows 300,000 to 350,000 clones, with over 75% occurring only once. The CDR3 covers 19 residues. The rearrangement links TRBV21-1 to TRBJ1-5. TRBV21-1 is a known pseudogene. This TCR was recovered from a man aged 30-40 years in good health and CMV-seronegative. Sequencing was performed on PBMCs. The CDR3 loop reads CASSKATQDGNKLNQPQHF. The CDR3 region has the DNA TGTGCCAGCAGCAAAGCCACCCAGGACGGGAATAAGCTTAATCAGCCCCAGCATTTT.